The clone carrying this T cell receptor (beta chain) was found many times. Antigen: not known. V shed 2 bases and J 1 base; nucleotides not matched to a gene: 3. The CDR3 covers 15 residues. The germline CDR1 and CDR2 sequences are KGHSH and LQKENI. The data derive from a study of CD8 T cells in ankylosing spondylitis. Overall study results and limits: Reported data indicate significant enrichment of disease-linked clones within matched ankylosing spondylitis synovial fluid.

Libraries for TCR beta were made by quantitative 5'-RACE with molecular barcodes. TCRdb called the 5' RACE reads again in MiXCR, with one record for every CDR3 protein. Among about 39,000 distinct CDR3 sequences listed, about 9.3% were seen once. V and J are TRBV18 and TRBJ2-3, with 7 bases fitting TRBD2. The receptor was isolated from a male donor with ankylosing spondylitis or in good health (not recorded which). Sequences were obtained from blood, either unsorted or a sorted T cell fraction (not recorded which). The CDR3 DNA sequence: TGTGCCAGCTCACCAGTGGCGGGAGGCACAGATACGCAGTATTTT. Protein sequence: CASSPVAGGTDTQYF.